This TCR beta chain derives from a study of blood T cells in healthy people across ages. This CDR3 is built from 16 residues. The ends were cut back, 0 bases at V and 2 bases at J, with 14 bases in the middle. Germline V gene sequence: CDR1 PRHDT, CDR2 FYEKMQ (reference sequence). Primed by a sample-barcoded 5' primer and a J-beta primer mix, a second PCR proceeded for about 6 to 12 cycles. TCRdb passed the 5' RACE reads through MiXCR, listing each CDR3 protein once. The data hold over 1.5 million distinct CDR3 sequences, with around half observed a single time. The genes are TRBV13 and TRBJ2-7; D call uncertain. Material: blood. The TCR sequence derives from a middle-aged woman in good health. CDR3 region: CASSLGTGMYTYEQYF. CDR3 DNA: TGTGCCAGCAGCTTAGGTACGGGCATGTATACCTACGAGCAGTACTTC.